This T cell receptor (beta chain) was sequenced for a study of cytomegalovirus exposure and HLA in healthy donors. Study results and limitations: As immune exposure information, only CMV serostatus was available. Analysis was carried out at a later point, and it linked a missense DCLRE1C variant to TCR beta V- and J-gene trimming. Specificity for CMV antigens was confirmed in vitro for a few of the CMV-associated chains. TCR beta sequences reportedly predicted most subjects' HLA-A and HLA-B alleles accurately.

A remark on this clone: No antigen is known for it.

13 Jbeta primers and 60 Vbeta primers were used for the PCR. Clones were read by immunoSEQ multiplex PCR, and TCRdb kept only the in-frame ones, dropping some. Counted here are some 98,000 clones, around 70% occurring once; the ten biggest clones make up about 2.5%. V shed 4 bases, J shed 4 bases, and the junction held 7 bases outside the gene matches. CDR3 length: 17 residues. Germline V gene data show CDR1 as SGHNT and CDR2 as YYREEE (reference sequence). The sample was PBMCs. The chain combines TRBV5-4 with TRBJ2-2; 13 bases map to TRBD2. The TCR comes from a man aged 50 to 60 in good health and CMV-seronegative. CDR3 loop: CASSPGLAGRGTGELFF. The DNA for the CDR3 is TGTGCCAGCAGCCCGGGACTAGCGGGGAGGGGCACCGGGGAGCTGTTTTTT.